Following are 10 T cell receptor beta chains from one sample sequenced in a study of T cells after yellow fever vaccination. TCRdb fed the 5' RACE reads into MiXCR, producing one record per CDR3 protein. The sample carries under 250,000 distinct CDR3 sequences, roughly 3% recorded once. The sample here was CD4+ T cells sorted from PBMCs, taken 10 days after the yellow fever booster vaccination. Source of these receptors: a man aged 18 to 30 who received the YFV17D yellow fever vaccine.

This clonotype was seen more than once but under ten times. This chain uses TRBV20-1 with TRBJ1-1, with D unresolved. With 0 bases removed from V and 1 base from J, the gap between germline ends came to 9 bases. CDR1 is DFQATT, CDR2 SNEGSKA, per germline (reference sequence). This CDR3 has 14 residues. The CDR3 nucleotides are TGCAGTGCTAGAGACCCGACAAGGAACACTGAAGCTTTCTTT. It is translated as CSARDPTRNTEAFF.

This clonotype was counted a few times. The chain joins TRBV20-1 to TRBJ2-3; TRBD2 aligns across 13 bases. V was clipped by 3 bases and J by 11 bases; unmatched bases: 8. The CDR3 totals 14 residues. Per the germline V gene, CDR1 is DFQATT and CDR2 is SNEGSKA (reference sequence). For the CDR3, the DNA is TGCAGTGCTAGCTGGACTAGCGGGGGCCCCCTGCAGTATTTT. It encodes CSASWTSGGPLQYF.

The gene calls are TRBV18 and TRBJ2-5; D ambiguous. The germline V and J ends were trimmed by 3 bases and 5 bases, with 7 bases remaining between them. Germline CDR1 reads KGHSH; CDR2 reads LQKENI. The CDR3 runs to 12 residues. CDR3 sequence (DNA): TGTGCCAGCTCACCGGCCTCGGAGACCCAGTACTTC. Protein sequence: CASSPASETQYF.

There are many counts of this clonotype. The chain couples TRBV7-2 to TRBJ1-2; possible D gene TRBD1, 5 bases. Germline loops: CDR1 SGHTA, CDR2 FQGNSA. There are 14 residues in the CDR3. V was trimmed by 5 bases and J by 2 bases, leaving 12 bases between them. The CDR3 region is CASSPTAGNYGYTF. CDR3 DNA sequence: TGTGCCAGCAGCCCCACGGCAGGGAACTATGGCTACACCTTC. The entire variable domain, with the rest obtained from reference TRBV7-2 and TRBJ1-2, is as follows: GAGVSQSPSNKVTEKGKDVELRCDPISGHTALYWYRQSLGQGLEFLIYFQGNSAPDKSGLPSDRFSAERTGGSVSTLTIQRTQQEDSAVYLCASSPTAGNYGYTFGSGTRLTVV.

This rearrangement joins TRBV6-5 to TRBJ2-5; TRBD1 agrees at 7 bases. Germline CDR1 reads MNHEY; CDR2 reads SVGAGI. The CDR3 runs 14 residues. The junction had 2 bases not matched to a gene; V was cut back by 0 bases and J by 4 bases. CDR3 bases: TGTGCCAGCAGTTACTCCACAGGGGTAGAGACCCAGTACTTC. Amino acids: CASSYSTGVETQYF.

This clonotype was found many times. The rearrangement joins TRBV5-1 to TRBJ2-3; the D is unclear. The V and J ends lost 0 bases and 2 bases respectively, with 7 bases between them. Germline V gives CDR1 SGHRS, CDR2 YFSETQ. This CDR3 has 14 residues. The CDR3 sequence: CASSLAQFTDTQYF. CDR3 nucleotides: TGCGCCAGCAGCTTGGCTCAATTCACAGATACGCAGTATTTT.

This chain connects TRBV7-2 to TRBJ1-2; 8 nucleotides agree with TRBD1. Germline CDR1 and CDR2: SGHTA and FQGNSA. Trimming removed 0 bases from V and 5 bases from J; junction bases left unmatched: 5. The CDR3 length is 15 residues. CDR3 nucleotides: TGTGCCAGCAGCTTAGCGACGACAGGGGATTATGGCTACACCTTC. Its protein product is CASSLATTGDYGYTF.

This clonotype was counted at least ten times. This chain links TRBV23-1 with TRBJ2-1; 8 positions agree with TRBD2. TRBV23-1 has ORF status, its function being uncertain. V was pared by 0 bases and J by 0 bases, with 4 bases of the junction left unmatched. CDR3 length: 17 residues. The CDR3 DNA reads TGCGCCAGCAGTCAATCCCCCGGGACTAGCTCCTACAATGAGCAGTTCTTC. It yields the protein CASSQSPGTSSYNEQFF.

This clonotype was counted at least ten times. The V call is TRBV7-2, the J call TRBJ2-3; D ambiguous. CDR3 length: 13 amino acids. The V gene lost 6 bases and the J gene lost 2 bases, with 9 bases spanning the gap. The germline V gene has CDR1 SGHTA and CDR2 FQGNSA. CDR3 coding DNA: TGTGCCAGCAGGCTTGGTCCCACAGATACGCAGTATTTT. Its translation is CASRLGPTDTQYF.

This clonotype showed up many times. The chain couples TRBV5-1 to TRBJ2-1, with D perhaps assigned TRBD1 or TRBD2 (6 bases each). The CDR3 covers 15 residues. Germline CDR1 reads SGHRS; CDR2 reads YFSETQ. The ends were cut back, 2 bases at V and 5 bases at J, with 14 bases in the middle. The CDR3, as DNA: TGCGCCAGCAGCTTCGGGGGCAGGGGTAACAATGAGCAGTTCTTC. Protein sequence: CASSFGGRGNNEQFF.